This T cell receptor (beta chain) is drawn from a study of CD8 T cells in ankylosing spondylitis. Study-wide results and caveats: Before this, some motif variants had been reported in reactive arthritis synovial fluid and blood.

As regards this clonotype: The antigen is undetermined.

Via MiXCR, TCRdb re-called the 5' RACE reads, giving one row per CDR3 protein. The sample shows 190,000 or so distinct CDR3 sequences, about 13% of them seen only once. Trimming cost V 0 bases and J 4 bases; bases outside gene matches: 10. Germline values: CDR1 DFQATT, CDR2 SNEGSKA (reference sequence). This CDR3 comprises 16 residues. What was sequenced was blood, either unsorted or a sorted T cell fraction (not recorded which). The TCR originated in a male donor with ankylosing spondylitis or in good health (not recorded which). The chain uses TRBV20-1 and TRBJ2-5, with TRBD1 identical over 8 bases. The CDR3 region is CSARDLARGLGETQYF. The CDR3 DNA reads TGCAGTGCTAGAGATTTGGCCAGGGGGCTTGGAGAGACCCAGTACTTC.